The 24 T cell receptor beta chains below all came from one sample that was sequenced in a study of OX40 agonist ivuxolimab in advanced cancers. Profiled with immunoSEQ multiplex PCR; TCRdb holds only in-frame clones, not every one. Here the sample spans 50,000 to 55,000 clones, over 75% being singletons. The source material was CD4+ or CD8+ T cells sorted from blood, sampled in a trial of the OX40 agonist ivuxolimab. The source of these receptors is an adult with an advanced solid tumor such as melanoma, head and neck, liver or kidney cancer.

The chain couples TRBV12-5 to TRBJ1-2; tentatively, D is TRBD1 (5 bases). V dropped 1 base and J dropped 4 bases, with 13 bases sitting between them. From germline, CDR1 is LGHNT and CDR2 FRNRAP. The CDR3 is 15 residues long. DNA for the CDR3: TGTGCTAGTGGTTTGGATGCGGGGCGGGGCTATGGCTACACCTTC. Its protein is CASGLDAGRGYGYTF.

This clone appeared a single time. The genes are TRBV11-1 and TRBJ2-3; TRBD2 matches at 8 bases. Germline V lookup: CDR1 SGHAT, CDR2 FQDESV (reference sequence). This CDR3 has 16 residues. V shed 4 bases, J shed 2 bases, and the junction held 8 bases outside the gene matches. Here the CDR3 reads CASSSYSGVLTDTQYF. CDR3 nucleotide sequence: TGTGCCAGCAGCTCGTATAGCGGGGTGCTCACAGATACGCAGTATTTT.

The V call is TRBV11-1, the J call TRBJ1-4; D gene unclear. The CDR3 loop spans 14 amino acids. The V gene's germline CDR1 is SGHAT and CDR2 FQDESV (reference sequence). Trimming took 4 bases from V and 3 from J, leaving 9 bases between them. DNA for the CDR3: TGTGCCAGCAGCTCGATCCGGGCTAATGAAAAACTGTTTTTT. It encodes CASSSIRANEKLFF.

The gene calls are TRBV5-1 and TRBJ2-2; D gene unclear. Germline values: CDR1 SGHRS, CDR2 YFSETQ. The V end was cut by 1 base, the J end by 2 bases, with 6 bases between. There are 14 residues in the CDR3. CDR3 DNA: TGCGCCAGCAGCTTGCCCACTAACACCGGGGAGCTGTTTTTT. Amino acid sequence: CASSLPTNTGELFF.

CDR3 residues: CASSPPWVEGVLLETQYF. The CDR3 DNA is TGTGCCAGCAGCCCACCCTGGGTGGAGGGTGTCCTTTTAGAGACCCAGTACTTC. The chain couples TRBV11-2 to TRBJ2-5; a weak D match, TRBD2 (6 bases). V lost 5 bases and J lost 4, with 26 bases in between. This CDR3 is built from 18 residues. Germline values: CDR1 SGHAT, CDR2 FQNNGV.

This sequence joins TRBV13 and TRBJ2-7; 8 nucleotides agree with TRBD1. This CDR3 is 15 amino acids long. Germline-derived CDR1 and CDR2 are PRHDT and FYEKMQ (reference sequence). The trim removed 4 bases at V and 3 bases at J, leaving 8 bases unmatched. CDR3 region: CASSWTGTLGYEQYF. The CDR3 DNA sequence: TGTGCCAGCAGCTGGACAGGGACTCTCGGCTACGAGCAGTACTTC.

CDR3 loop: CASSPGLAGDSYNEQFF. CDR3 nucleotide sequence: TGTGCCAGCAGCCCCGGACTAGCGGGGGACTCCTACAATGAGCAGTTCTTC. This chain joins TRBV7-8 and TRBJ2-1, with TRBD2 identical over 13 bases. The CDR3 consists of 17 residues. J gave up 0 bases and V 5 bases, and 4 bases lay outside the gene matches. The germline V gene has CDR1 SGHVS and CDR2 FQNEAQ.

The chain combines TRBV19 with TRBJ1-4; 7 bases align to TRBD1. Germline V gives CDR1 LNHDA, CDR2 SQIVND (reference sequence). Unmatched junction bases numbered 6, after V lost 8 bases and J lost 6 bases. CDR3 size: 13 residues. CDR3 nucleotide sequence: TGTGCCAGTGCCGACAGGGCCGATGAAAAACTGTTTTTT. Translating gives CASADRADEKLFF. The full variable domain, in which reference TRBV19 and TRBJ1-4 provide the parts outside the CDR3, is DGGITQSPKYLFRKEGQNVTLSCEQNLNHDAMYWYRQDPGQGLRLIYYSQIVNDFQKGDIAEGYSVSREKKESFPLTVTSAQKNPTAFYLCASADRADEKLFFGSGTQLSVL.

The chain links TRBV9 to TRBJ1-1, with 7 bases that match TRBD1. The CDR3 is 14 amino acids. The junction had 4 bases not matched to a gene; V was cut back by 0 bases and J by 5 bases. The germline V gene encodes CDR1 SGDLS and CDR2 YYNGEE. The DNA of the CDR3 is TGTGCCAGCAGCGTAGCCGCAGGGGGTACTGAAGCTTTCTTT. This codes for CASSVAAGGTEAFF.

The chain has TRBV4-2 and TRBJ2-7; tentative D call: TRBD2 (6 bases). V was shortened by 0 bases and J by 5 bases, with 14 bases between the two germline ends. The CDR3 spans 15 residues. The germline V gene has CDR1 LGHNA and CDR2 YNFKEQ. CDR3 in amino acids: CASSQEYRGSDEQYF. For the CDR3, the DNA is TGTGCCAGCAGCCAAGAGTATCGGGGGTCGGACGAGCAGTACTTC.

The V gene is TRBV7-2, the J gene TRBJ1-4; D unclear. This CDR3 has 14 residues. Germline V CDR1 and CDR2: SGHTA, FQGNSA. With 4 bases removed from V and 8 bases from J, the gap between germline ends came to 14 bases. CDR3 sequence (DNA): TGTGCCAGCAGCTCCGGGGTAGTCGGGGAAAAACTGTTTTTT. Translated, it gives CASSSGVVGEKLFF.

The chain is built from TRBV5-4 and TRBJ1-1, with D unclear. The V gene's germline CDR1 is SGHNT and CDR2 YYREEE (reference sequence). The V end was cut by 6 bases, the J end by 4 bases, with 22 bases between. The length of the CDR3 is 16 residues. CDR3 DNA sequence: TGTGCCAGCAAAACGGCGGCGGGGAGCCTGGGCACTGAAGCTTTCTTT. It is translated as CASKTAAGSLGTEAFF.

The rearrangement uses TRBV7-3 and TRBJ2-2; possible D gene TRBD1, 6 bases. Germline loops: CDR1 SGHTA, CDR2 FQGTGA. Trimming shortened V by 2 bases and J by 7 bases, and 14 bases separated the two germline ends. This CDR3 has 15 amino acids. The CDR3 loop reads CASSLVLGAGGELFF. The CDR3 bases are TGTGCCAGCAGCTTAGTGTTGGGGGCCGGCGGGGAGCTGTTTTTT.

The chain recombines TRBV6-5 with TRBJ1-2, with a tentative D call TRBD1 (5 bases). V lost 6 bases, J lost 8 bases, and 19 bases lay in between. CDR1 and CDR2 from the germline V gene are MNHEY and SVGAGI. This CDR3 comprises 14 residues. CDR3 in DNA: TGTGCCAGCAGAACCGGGGACCTCCGGGGAGGCTACACCTTC. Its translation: CASRTGDLRGGYTF.

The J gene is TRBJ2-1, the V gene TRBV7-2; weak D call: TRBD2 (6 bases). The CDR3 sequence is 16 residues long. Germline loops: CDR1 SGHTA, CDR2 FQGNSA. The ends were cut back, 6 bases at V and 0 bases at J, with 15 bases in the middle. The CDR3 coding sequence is TGTGCCAGCAGGGCGGGCGGGGTGAGCTCCTACAATGAGCAGTTCTTC. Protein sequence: CASRAGGVSSYNEQFF.

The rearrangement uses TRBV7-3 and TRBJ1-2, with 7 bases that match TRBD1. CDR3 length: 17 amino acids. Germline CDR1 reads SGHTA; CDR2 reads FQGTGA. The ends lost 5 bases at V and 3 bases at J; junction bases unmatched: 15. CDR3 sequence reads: CASSPNADRDKYYGYTF. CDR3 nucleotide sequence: TGTGCCAGCAGCCCAAACGCAGACAGGGACAAGTACTATGGCTACACCTTC.

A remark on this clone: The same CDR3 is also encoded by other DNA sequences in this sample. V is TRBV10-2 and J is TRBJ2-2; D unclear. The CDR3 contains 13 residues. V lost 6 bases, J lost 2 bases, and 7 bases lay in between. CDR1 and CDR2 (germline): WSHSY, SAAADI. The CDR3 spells CASRGTNTGELFF. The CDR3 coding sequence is TGCGCCAGCAGGGGAACCAACACCGGGGAGCTGTTTTTT.

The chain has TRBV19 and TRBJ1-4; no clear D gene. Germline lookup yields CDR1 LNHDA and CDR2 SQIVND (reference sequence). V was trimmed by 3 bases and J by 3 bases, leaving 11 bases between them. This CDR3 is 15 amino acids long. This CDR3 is CASSMSGNSNEKLFF. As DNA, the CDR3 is TGTGCCAGTAGTATGAGTGGCAATTCTAATGAAAAACTGTTTTTT.

The DNA of the CDR3 is TGTGCCAGCAGTTTCTCCAGGGGTTACAACACTGAAGCTTTCTTT. This gives the protein CASSFSRGYNTEAFF. The genes are TRBV28 and TRBJ1-1; maybe TRBD1 (6 bases). This CDR3 has 15 amino acids. Trimming took 3 bases from V and 2 from J, leaving 13 bases between them. Germline CDR1 reads MDHEN; CDR2 reads SYDVKM.

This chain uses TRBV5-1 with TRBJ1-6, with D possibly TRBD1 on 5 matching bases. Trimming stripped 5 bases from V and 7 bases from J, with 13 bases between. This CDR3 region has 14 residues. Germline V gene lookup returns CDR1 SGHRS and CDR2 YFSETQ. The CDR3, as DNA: TGCGCCAGCAGATGGGACGGATCAAATTCACCCCTCCACTTT. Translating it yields CASRWDGSNSPLHF. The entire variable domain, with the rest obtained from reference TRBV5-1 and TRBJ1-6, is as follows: KAGVTQTPRYLIKTRGQQVTLSCSPISGHRSVSWYQQTPGQGLQFLFEYFSETQRNKGNFPGRFSGRQFSNSRSEMNVSTLELGDSALYLCASRWDGSNSPLHFGNGTRLTVT.

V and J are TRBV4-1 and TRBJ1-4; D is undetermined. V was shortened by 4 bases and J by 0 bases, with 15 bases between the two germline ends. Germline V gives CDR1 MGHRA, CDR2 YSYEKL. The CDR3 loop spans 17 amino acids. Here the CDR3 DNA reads TGCGCCAGCAGCCCGGATGAGCGGCTGACAACTAATGAAAAACTGTTTTTT. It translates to CASSPDERLTTNEKLFF.

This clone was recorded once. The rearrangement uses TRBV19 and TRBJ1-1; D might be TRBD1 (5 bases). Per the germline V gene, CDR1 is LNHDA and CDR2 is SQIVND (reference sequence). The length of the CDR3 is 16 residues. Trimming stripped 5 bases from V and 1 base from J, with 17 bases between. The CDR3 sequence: CASSFHQGPGNTEAFF. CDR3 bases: TGTGCCAGTAGTTTCCATCAGGGCCCCGGGAACACTGAAGCTTTCTTT.

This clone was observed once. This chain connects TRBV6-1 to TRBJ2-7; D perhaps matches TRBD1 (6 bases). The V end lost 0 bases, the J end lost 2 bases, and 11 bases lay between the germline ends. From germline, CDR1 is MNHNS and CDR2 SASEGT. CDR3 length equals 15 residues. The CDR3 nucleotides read TGTGCCAGCAGTGAAGCGCCTGGGGGCGCCTACGAGCAGTACTTC. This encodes CASSEAPGGAYEQYF.

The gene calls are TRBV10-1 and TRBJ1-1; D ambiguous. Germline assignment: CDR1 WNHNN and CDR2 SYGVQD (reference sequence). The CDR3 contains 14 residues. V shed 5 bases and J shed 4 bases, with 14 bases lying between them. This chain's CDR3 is CASSSSGVTTEAFF. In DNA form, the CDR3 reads TGCGCCAGCAGTAGTAGTGGTGTGACCACTGAAGCTTTCTTT.